This TCR beta chain was observed in a study of CD8 T cells in ankylosing spondylitis. Study-level points and caveats: Reports of some motif variants in reactive arthritis synovial fluid and blood predate this one. Within peripheral blood, clones linked to disease were CD8+ and relatively rare.

5'-RACE, quantitative and with molecular barcodes, yielded the TCR beta libraries. TCRdb ran MiXCR on the 5' RACE reads and lists one entry per CDR3 protein. This sample has 180,000 or so distinct CDR3 sequences, with 9.5% to 13% found just once. Germline CDR1 reads SGHTA; CDR2 reads FQGNSA. The CDR3 length is 11 residues. Trimming removed 2 bases at V and 11 bases at J, with 9 bases between. Points on this clonotype: Its specificity is unknown.

The rearrangement uses TRBV7-2 and TRBJ1-1; D remains unclear. Sequencing was performed on blood, either unsorted or a sorted T cell fraction (not recorded which). This sequence originates from a male donor with ankylosing spondylitis or in good health (not recorded which). CDR3 in amino acids: CASSLNERAFF. The CDR3, as DNA: TGTGCCAGCAGCTTAAACGAGAGGGCTTTCTTT. Full variable domain (remainder filled in from reference TRBV7-2 and TRBJ1-1): GAGVSQSPSNKVTEKGKDVELRCDPISGHTALYWYRQSLGQGLEFLIYFQGNSAPDKSGLPSDRFSAERTGGSVSTLTIQRTQQEDSAVYLCASSLNERAFFGQGTRLTVV.